The rows below give T cell receptor beta chains drawn from one sample of a study of T cell repertoires in cytomegalovirus infection. MiXCR, run by TCRdb on the reads, gives a single entry per CDR3 protein. The table records around 450,000 distinct CDR3 sequences, roughly 30% of them present only once. Sequencing was carried out using PBMCs. These receptors originate from a human donor in good health (CMV status not recorded). Some clones in this sample may be carry-over from other donors' samples. CDR3s include the opening cysteine and the closing phenylalanine or tryptophan. A D gene is named only where the DNA matches it firmly. Some rows have no size entry. The others give once, few or many, or a class for an expanded clone.

j_gene: TRBJ1-6; v_gene: TRBV12-3/TRBV12-4; abundance: -; d_gene: -; CDR3aa: CASSLGFSPLHF; CDR3nt: TGTGCCAGCAGTTTGGGGTTTTCACCCCTCCACTTT
j_gene: TRBJ1-1; v_gene: TRBV20-1; abundance: -; d_gene: -; CDR3aa: CSARDRETDYTEAFF; CDR3nt: TGCAGTGCTAGAGATAGGGAGACCGACTACACTGAAGCTTTCTTT
j_gene: TRBJ1-1; v_gene: TRBV6-2/TRBV6-3; abundance: few; d_gene: TRBD1; CDR3aa: CASSRTGPNTEAFF; CDR3nt: TGTGCCAGCAGTCGGACAGGGCCGAACACTGAAGCTTTCTTT
j_gene: TRBJ2-7; v_gene: TRBV27; abundance: -; d_gene: -; CDR3aa: CASSTSAGRNEQYF; CDR3nt: TGTGCCAGCAGTACTAGTGCAGGGAGAAACGAGCAGTACTTC
j_gene: TRBJ2-1; v_gene: TRBV5-4; abundance: few; d_gene: TRBD1; CDR3aa: CASSSGQGDEQFF; CDR3nt: TGTGCCAGCAGCTCGGGACAGGGGGATGAGCAGTTCTTC
j_gene: TRBJ1-2; v_gene: TRBV5-4; abundance: few; d_gene: -; CDR3aa: CASSSPRGEYGYTF; CDR3nt: TGTGCCAGCAGCTCACCCCGGGGAGAGTATGGCTACACCTTC
j_gene: TRBJ1-1; v_gene: TRBV12-3/TRBV12-4; abundance: many; d_gene: TRBD1; CDR3aa: CASSPGTGLNTEAFF; CDR3nt: TGTGCCAGCAGTCCAGGGACAGGGCTTAACACTGAAGCTTTCTTT
j_gene: TRBJ2-2; v_gene: TRBV2; abundance: few; d_gene: -; CDR3aa: CASRGTSLKNTGELFF; CDR3nt: TGTGCCAGCAGGGGGACTTCACTAAAGAACACCGGGGAGCTGTTTTTT
j_gene: TRBJ2-2; v_gene: TRBV7-6; abundance: -; d_gene: -; CDR3aa: CASSAGQVHTGELFF; CDR3nt: TGTGCCAGCAGCGCGGGGCAGGTCCACACCGGGGAGCTGTTTTTT
j_gene: TRBJ1-5; v_gene: TRBV15; abundance: -; d_gene: -; CDR3aa: CATSIGDGQPQHF; CDR3nt: TGTGCCACCAGCATAGGGGACGGACAGCCCCAGCATTTT
j_gene: TRBJ2-7; v_gene: TRBV12-3/TRBV12-4; abundance: -; d_gene: -; CDR3aa: CASTTGSAYEQYF; CDR3nt: TGTGCCAGCACAACAGGGAGCGCCTACGAGCAGTACTTC
j_gene: TRBJ2-2; v_gene: TRBV3-1; abundance: -; d_gene: -; CDR3aa: CASRHLTGTHTGELFF; CDR3nt: TGTGCCAGCAGACACCTTACGGGGACCCATACCGGGGAGCTGTTTTTT
j_gene: TRBJ1-6; v_gene: TRBV12-3/TRBV12-4; abundance: -; d_gene: -; CDR3aa: CASSTGPMNSPLHF; CDR3nt: TGTGCCAGCAGCACCGGACCGATGAATTCACCCCTCCACTTT
j_gene: TRBJ2-1; v_gene: TRBV7-9; abundance: many; d_gene: TRBD1; CDR3aa: CASTPPGQGLNEQFF; CDR3nt: TGTGCCAGCACCCCCCCGGGACAGGGTTTGAATGAGCAGTTCTTC
j_gene: TRBJ1-3; v_gene: TRBV7-2; abundance: -; d_gene: TRBD1; CDR3aa: CASSSGQGRSGNTIYF; CDR3nt: TGTGCCAGCAGCTCAGGACAGGGGCGCTCTGGAAACACCATATATTTT
j_gene: TRBJ2-1; v_gene: TRBV25-1; abundance: few; d_gene: TRBD1; CDR3aa: CAARGYSYNEQFF; CDR3nt: TGTGCCGCCAGGGGGTATTCCTACAATGAGCAGTTCTTC
j_gene: TRBJ2-7; v_gene: TRBV12-3/TRBV12-4; abundance: many; d_gene: TRBD1; CDR3aa: CASSYGQASYEQYF; CDR3nt: TGTGCCAGCAGTTATGGACAGGCCTCCTACGAGCAGTACTTC
j_gene: TRBJ1-2; v_gene: TRBV28; abundance: few; d_gene: -; CDR3aa: CASSLRQSLYGYTF; CDR3nt: TGTGCCAGCAGTTTGCGGCAGTCCCTCTATGGCTACACCTTC
j_gene: TRBJ2-2; v_gene: TRBV9; abundance: -; d_gene: TRBD2; CDR3aa: CASSITSGGGTGELFF; CDR3nt: TGTGCCAGCAGCATAACTAGCGGGGGGGGCACCGGGGAGCTGTTTTTT
j_gene: TRBJ1-5; v_gene: TRBV5-1; abundance: -; d_gene: -; CDR3aa: CASSFGAGQPQHF; CDR3nt: TGCGCCAGCAGCTTCGGGGCAGGTCAGCCCCAGCATTTT
j_gene: TRBJ1-2; v_gene: TRBV7-2; abundance: many; d_gene: -; CDR3aa: CASNHDSYGYTF; CDR3nt: TGTGCCAGCAACCACGACAGCTATGGCTACACCTTC
j_gene: TRBJ2-2; v_gene: TRBV4-2; abundance: few; d_gene: -; CDR3aa: CASSRRGAGDTGELFF; CDR3nt: TGTGCCAGCAGCCGCAGGGGGGCAGGGGACACCGGGGAGCTGTTTTTT
j_gene: TRBJ2-7; v_gene: TRBV11-2; abundance: -; d_gene: -; CDR3aa: CASSLPRDISEQYF; CDR3nt: TGTGCCAGCAGCTTACCTCGGGACATATCCGAGCAGTACTTC
j_gene: TRBJ2-3; v_gene: TRBV27; abundance: few; d_gene: -; CDR3aa: CASGGVTTDTQYF; CDR3nt: TGTGCCAGCGGCGGGGTAACCACAGATACGCAGTATTTT
j_gene: TRBJ2-7; v_gene: TRBV7-3; abundance: many; d_gene: TRBD2; CDR3aa: CASSLYGGNYEQYF; CDR3nt: TGTGCCAGCAGCTTATACGGGGGGAACTACGAGCAGTACTTC
j_gene: TRBJ1-5; v_gene: TRBV4-1; abundance: -; d_gene: TRBD1; CDR3aa: CASSQDNGTGGTLRDQPQHF; CDR3nt: TGCGCCAGCAGCCAAGATAACGGGACAGGGGGGACTCTTAGGGATCAGCCCCAGCATTTT
j_gene: TRBJ2-5; v_gene: TRBV27; abundance: -; d_gene: TRBD2; CDR3aa: CASSPSVGGETKYF; CDR3nt: TGTGCCAGCAGTCCTAGCGTTGGGGGGGAGACCAAGTACTTC
j_gene: TRBJ1-1; v_gene: TRBV18; abundance: few; d_gene: -; CDR3aa: CASSPRRGGNFNTEAFF; CDR3nt: TGTGCCAGCTCACCACGTAGGGGGGGCAATTTCAACACTGAAGCTTTCTTT
j_gene: TRBJ2-5; v_gene: TRBV3-1; abundance: few; d_gene: -; CDR3aa: CASRHSVGDIPAWKTQYF; CDR3nt: TGTGCCAGCAGGCACAGTGTGGGGGACATCCCCGCGTGGAAGACCCAGTACTTC
j_gene: TRBJ1-2; v_gene: TRBV7-6; abundance: few; d_gene: -; CDR3aa: CASSLGAGSNYGYTF; CDR3nt: TGTGCCAGCAGCTTAGGGGCCGGCTCGAACTATGGCTACACCTTC
j_gene: TRBJ1-1; v_gene: TRBV12-3/TRBV12-4; abundance: few; d_gene: TRBD1; CDR3aa: CASSLTGAATEAFF; CDR3nt: TGTGCCAGCAGTTTAACAGGGGCGGCCACTGAAGCTTTCTTT
j_gene: TRBJ2-7; v_gene: TRBV23-1; abundance: -; d_gene: TRBD1; CDR3aa: CASSRDPDRGLLNEQYF; CDR3nt: TGCGCCAGCAGCCGAGACCCGGACAGGGGCCTCCTAAACGAGCAGTACTTC
j_gene: TRBJ2-5; v_gene: TRBV15; abundance: -; d_gene: -; CDR3aa: CATSRGGRGKETQYF; CDR3nt: TGTGCCACCAGCAGAGGGGGAAGAGGGAAAGAGACCCAGTACTTC
j_gene: TRBJ2-7; v_gene: TRBV19; abundance: few; d_gene: -; CDR3aa: CASKPQPGDSPSEQYF; CDR3nt: TGTGCCAGTAAACCGCAACCCGGGGACTCTCCGTCCGAGCAGTACTTC
j_gene: TRBJ1-2; v_gene: TRBV12-3/TRBV12-4; abundance: few; d_gene: TRBD1; CDR3aa: CASSLAGTGTLLFGYTF; CDR3nt: TGTGCCAGCAGTTTGGCGGGGACAGGCACCCTTCTCTTCGGCTACACCTTC
j_gene: TRBJ1-2; v_gene: TRBV19; abundance: few; d_gene: -; CDR3aa: CASIPEPGRNYGYTF; CDR3nt: TGTGCCAGTATCCCAGAGCCAGGAAGAAACTATGGCTACACCTTC
j_gene: TRBJ1-1; v_gene: TRBV6-1; abundance: few; d_gene: TRBD1; CDR3aa: CASSPGGARTEAFF; CDR3nt: TGTGCCAGCAGTCCAGGGGGCGCGAGAACTGAAGCTTTCTTT
j_gene: TRBJ2-7; v_gene: TRBV20-1; abundance: -; d_gene: -; CDR3aa: CSSIARVLSYEQYF; CDR3nt: TGCAGTTCTATAGCCAGGGTACTCTCCTACGAGCAGTACTTC
j_gene: TRBJ2-3; v_gene: TRBV6-8; abundance: -; d_gene: -; CDR3aa: CASSYSAELTDTQYF; CDR3nt: TGTGCCAGCAGTTACTCAGCGGAGCTCACAGATACGCAGTATTTT
j_gene: TRBJ2-2; v_gene: TRBV29-1; abundance: -; d_gene: -; CDR3aa: CSVKSLSGELFF; CDR3nt: TGCAGCGTTAAATCTTTATCCGGGGAGCTGTTTTTT
j_gene: TRBJ2-1; v_gene: TRBV11-2; abundance: few; d_gene: TRBD2; CDR3aa: CASSRPHRDYGHEQFF; CDR3nt: TGTGCCAGCAGCCGGCCTCACCGGGACTACGGCCATGAGCAGTTCTTC
j_gene: TRBJ2-3; v_gene: TRBV12-3/TRBV12-4; abundance: many; d_gene: TRBD2; CDR3aa: CASRSGVAGADTQYF; CDR3nt: TGTGCCAGCAGGTCGGGCGTAGCGGGAGCAGATACGCAGTATTTT
j_gene: TRBJ2-1; v_gene: TRBV27; abundance: -; d_gene: TRBD2; CDR3aa: CASRPLAAGSYNEQFF; CDR3nt: TGTGCCAGCCGCCCCCTAGCGGCTGGCTCCTACAATGAGCAGTTCTTC
j_gene: TRBJ2-3; v_gene: TRBV5-4; abundance: -; d_gene: -; CDR3aa: CASSLGPHGDTQYF; CDR3nt: TGTGCCAGCAGCTTGGGACCCCATGGGGATACGCAGTATTTT
j_gene: TRBJ2-3; v_gene: TRBV2; abundance: few; d_gene: TRBD1; CDR3aa: CASSEYKGGADTQYF; CDR3nt: TGTGCCAGCAGTGAATACAAAGGGGGCGCGGATACGCAGTATTTT
j_gene: TRBJ1-1; v_gene: TRBV27; abundance: few; d_gene: -; CDR3aa: CASSKVPMTGPQNTEAFF; CDR3nt: TGTGCCAGCAGTAAAGTGCCGATGACCGGACCGCAGAACACTGAAGCTTTCTTT
j_gene: TRBJ1-2; v_gene: TRBV30; abundance: once; d_gene: -; CDR3aa: CAWSSPGYTF; CDR3nt: TGTGCCTGGAGTTCACCTGGCTACACCTTC
j_gene: TRBJ1-2; v_gene: TRBV7-6; abundance: -; d_gene: -; CDR3aa: CASSLFSTATNYVYTF; CDR3nt: TGTGCCAGCAGCTTATTCTCCACAGCGACTAACTATGTCTACACCTTC
j_gene: TRBJ2-5; v_gene: TRBV5-4; abundance: -; d_gene: -; CDR3aa: CATTTGANQETQYF; CDR3nt: TGTGCCACAACAACGGGGGCCAACCAAGAGACCCAGTACTTC
j_gene: TRBJ1-5; v_gene: TRBV12-3/TRBV12-4; abundance: few; d_gene: -; CDR3aa: CASTASGGQPQHF; CDR3nt: TGTGCCAGCACCGCGTCCGGGGGGCAGCCCCAGCATTTT
j_gene: TRBJ2-7; v_gene: TRBV5-6; abundance: -; d_gene: -; CDR3aa: CASSRGQALFSYEQYF; CDR3nt: TGTGCCAGCAGCCGCGGGCAGGCATTGTTCTCCTACGAGCAGTACTTC
j_gene: TRBJ2-1; v_gene: TRBV7-2; abundance: many; d_gene: TRBD2; CDR3aa: CASSSAGTSGPRVQFF; CDR3nt: TGTGCCAGCAGCAGTGCCGGGACTAGCGGCCCGAGGGTGCAGTTCTTC
j_gene: TRBJ2-2; v_gene: TRBV14; abundance: few; d_gene: TRBD1; CDR3aa: CASSQAQGAGELFF; CDR3nt: TGTGCCAGCAGCCAAGCCCAGGGGGCCGGGGAGCTGTTTTTT
j_gene: TRBJ2-1; v_gene: TRBV27; abundance: -; d_gene: -; CDR3aa: CASSFQLEQFF; CDR3nt: TGTGCCAGCAGTTTCCAGCTTGAGCAGTTCTTC
j_gene: TRBJ2-3; v_gene: TRBV7-2; abundance: -; d_gene: -; CDR3aa: CASSFLQGLSTDTQYF; CDR3nt: TGTGCCAGCAGCTTCCTACAGGGACTTAGCACAGATACGCAGTATTTT